These T cell receptor beta chains were read from a single sample in a study of shared clonotypes between healthy human individuals. Produced via immunoSEQ multiplex PCR; TCRdb's table is partial and in-frame only. Among over 800,000 clones listed, 92% were seen once. The sample taken for sequencing was naive CD8+ T cells sorted from blood. These receptors were collected from a man under 40 in good health. Each CDR3 is given without its conserved first and last residue.

TRBV9	TRBJ2-3	ASSPSGTDTQY
TRBV7-9	TRBJ2-2	ASSPTLRDSNTGELF
TRBV28	TRBJ1-2	ASTHPSGANYGYT
TRBV27	TRBJ2-7	ASSSTGTGPSHSVSYEQY
TRBV28	TRBJ2-1	ASSFRTGGYNEQF
TRBV6-6	TRBJ2-1	ASSYALRGLIF
TRBV12-5	TRBJ2-7	ASGLDRGSSYEQY
TRBV25-1	TRBJ1-1	ASTDRGRAEAF
TRBV7-9	TRBJ2-2	ASSSSGLPGELF
TRBV7-9	TRBJ2-7	ASSPRLAGSYEQY